This TCR beta chain was found in a study of shared clonotypes between healthy human individuals. Study results and caveats: Against clonotypes common to all four donors, non-shared ones had lower generation probabilities.

This CDR3 has 14 residues. V was pared by 5 bases and J by 6 bases, with 16 bases between. CDR1 and CDR2 from the germline V gene are SGHRS and YFSETQ. Concerning this clone: What it recognizes is unknown.

Produced via immunoSEQ multiplex PCR; TCRdb's table is partial and in-frame only. The sample carries under 1,100,000 clones, 70% to 80% recorded once. Sequenced material: memory CD4+ T cells sorted from blood. Subset meaning: CD45RA-negative fraction. The chain has TRBV5-1 and TRBJ2-3, with TRBD2 as a possible D gene (6 bases). This clonotype was sampled from a man younger than 35 in good health. The CDR3 DNA follows: TGCGCCAGCAGTAGGGACTCCCGATCGGATACGCAGTATTTT. It encodes CASSRDSRSDTQYF.